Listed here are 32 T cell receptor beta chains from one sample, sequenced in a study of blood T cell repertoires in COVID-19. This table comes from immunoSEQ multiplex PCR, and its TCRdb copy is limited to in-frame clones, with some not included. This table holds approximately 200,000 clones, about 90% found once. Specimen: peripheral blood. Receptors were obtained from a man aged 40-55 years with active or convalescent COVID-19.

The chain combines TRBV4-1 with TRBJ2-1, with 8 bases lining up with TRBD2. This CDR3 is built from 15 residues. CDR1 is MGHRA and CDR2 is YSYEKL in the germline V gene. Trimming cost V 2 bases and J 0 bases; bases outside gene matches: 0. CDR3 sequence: CASSQSGSSYNEQFF. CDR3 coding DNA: TGCGCCAGCAGCCAAAGCGGGAGCTCCTACAATGAGCAGTTCTTC.

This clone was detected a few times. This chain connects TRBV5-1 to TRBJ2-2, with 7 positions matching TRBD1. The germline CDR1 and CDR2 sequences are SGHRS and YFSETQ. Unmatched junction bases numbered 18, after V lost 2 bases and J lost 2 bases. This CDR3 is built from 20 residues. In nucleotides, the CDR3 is TGCGCCAGCAGCTTAGACAGGGCTGAGTCCTCAATTCAAAACACCGGGGAGCTGTTTTTT. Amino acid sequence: CASSLDRAESSIQNTGELFF.

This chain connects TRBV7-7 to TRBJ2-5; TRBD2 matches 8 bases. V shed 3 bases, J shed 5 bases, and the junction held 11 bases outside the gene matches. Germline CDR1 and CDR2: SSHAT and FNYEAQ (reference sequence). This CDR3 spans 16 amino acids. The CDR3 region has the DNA TGTGCCAGCAGCTTGTACGAGTCGGGGGGGCCTGAGACCCAGTACTTC. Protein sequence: CASSLYESGGPETQYF.

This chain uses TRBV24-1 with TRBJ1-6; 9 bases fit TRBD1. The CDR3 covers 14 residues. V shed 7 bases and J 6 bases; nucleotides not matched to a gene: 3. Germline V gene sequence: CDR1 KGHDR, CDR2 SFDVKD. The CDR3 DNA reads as TGTGCCACCAGCTCGGGACAGGGTAATTCACCCCTCCACTTT. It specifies CATSSGQGNSPLHF.

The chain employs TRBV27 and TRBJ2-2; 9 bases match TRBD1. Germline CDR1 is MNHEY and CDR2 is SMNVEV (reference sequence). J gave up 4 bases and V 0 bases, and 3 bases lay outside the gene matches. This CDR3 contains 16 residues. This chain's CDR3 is CASSLSGQGTTGELFF. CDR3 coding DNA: TGTGCCAGCAGTTTATCGGGACAGGGCACCACCGGGGAGCTGTTTTTT.

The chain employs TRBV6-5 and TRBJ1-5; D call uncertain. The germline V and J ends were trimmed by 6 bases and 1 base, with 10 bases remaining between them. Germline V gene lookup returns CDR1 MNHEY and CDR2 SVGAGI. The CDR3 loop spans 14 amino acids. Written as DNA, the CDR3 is TGTGCCAGCAGAAGGGCGGGGAGCAATCAGCCCCAGCATTTT. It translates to CASRRAGSNQPQHF.

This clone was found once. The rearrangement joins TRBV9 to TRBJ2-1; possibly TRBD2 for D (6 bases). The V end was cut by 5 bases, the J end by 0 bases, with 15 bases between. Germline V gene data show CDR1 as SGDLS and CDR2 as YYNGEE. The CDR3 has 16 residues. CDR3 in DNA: TGTGCCAGCAGTCGACTAGTCGGGGGCTCCTACAATGAGCAGTTCTTC. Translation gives CASSRLVGGSYNEQFF. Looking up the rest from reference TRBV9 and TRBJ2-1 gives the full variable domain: DSGVTQTPKHLITATGQRVTLRCSPRSGDLSVYWYQQSLDQGLQFLIQYYNGEERAKGNILERFSAQQFPDLHSELNLSSLELGDSALYFCASSRLVGGSYNEQFFGPGTRLTVL.

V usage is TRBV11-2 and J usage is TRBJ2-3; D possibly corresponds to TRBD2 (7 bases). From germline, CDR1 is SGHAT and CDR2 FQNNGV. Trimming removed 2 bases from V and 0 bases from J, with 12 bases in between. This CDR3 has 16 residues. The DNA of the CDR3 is TGTGCCAGCAGCTTATCAGAGGGGGGGAGCACAGATACGCAGTATTTT. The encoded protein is CASSLSEGGSTDTQYF.

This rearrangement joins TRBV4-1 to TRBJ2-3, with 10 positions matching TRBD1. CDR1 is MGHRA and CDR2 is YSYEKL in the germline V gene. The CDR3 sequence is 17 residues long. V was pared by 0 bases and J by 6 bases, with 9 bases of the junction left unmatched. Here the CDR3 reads CASSQDPGQGITDTQYF. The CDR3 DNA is TGCGCCAGCAGCCAAGATCCGGGACAGGGGATTACGGATACGCAGTATTTT.

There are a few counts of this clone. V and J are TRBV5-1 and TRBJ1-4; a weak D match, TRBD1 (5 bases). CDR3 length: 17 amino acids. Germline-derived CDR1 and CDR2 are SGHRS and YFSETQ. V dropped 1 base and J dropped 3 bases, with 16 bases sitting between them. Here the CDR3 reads CASSLSGWGTPNEKLFF. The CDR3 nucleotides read TGCGCCAGCAGCTTGTCAGGGTGGGGTACTCCTAATGAAAAACTGTTTTTT.

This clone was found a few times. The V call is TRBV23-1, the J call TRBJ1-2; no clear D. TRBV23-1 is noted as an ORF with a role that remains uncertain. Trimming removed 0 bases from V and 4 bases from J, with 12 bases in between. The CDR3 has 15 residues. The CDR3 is CASSQSCGRIYGYTF. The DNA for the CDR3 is TGCGCCAGCAGTCAATCTTGTGGCAGGATCTATGGCTACACCTTC.

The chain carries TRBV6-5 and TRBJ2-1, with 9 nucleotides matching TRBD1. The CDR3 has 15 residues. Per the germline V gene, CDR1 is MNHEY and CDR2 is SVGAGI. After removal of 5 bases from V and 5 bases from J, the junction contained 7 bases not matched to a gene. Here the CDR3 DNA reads TGTGCCAGCAGTAGAACAGGGGGCGCAAACAATGAGCAGTTCTTC. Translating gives CASSRTGGANNEQFF.

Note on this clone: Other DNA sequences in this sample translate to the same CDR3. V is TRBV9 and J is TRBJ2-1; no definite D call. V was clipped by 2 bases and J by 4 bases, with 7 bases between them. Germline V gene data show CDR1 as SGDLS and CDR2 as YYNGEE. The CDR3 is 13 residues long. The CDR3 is CASSVDSYNEQFF. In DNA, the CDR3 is TGTGCCAGCAGCGTCGACTCTTACAATGAGCAGTTCTTC.

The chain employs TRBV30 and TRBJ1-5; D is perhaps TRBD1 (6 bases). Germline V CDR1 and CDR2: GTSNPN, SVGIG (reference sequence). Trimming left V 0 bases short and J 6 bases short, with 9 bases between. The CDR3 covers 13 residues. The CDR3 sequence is CAWSVGGFQPQHF. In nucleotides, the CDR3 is TGTGCCTGGAGTGTAGGGGGTTTTCAGCCCCAGCATTTT.

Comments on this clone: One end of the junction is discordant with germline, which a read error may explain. This CDR3 reads CASSSRTAIELF. The CDR3 bases are TGTGCCAGCAGTTCAAGGACAGCGATCGAACTTTTT. V gene TRBV28 combines with J gene TRBJ1-4; possibly TRBD1 for D (6 bases). This CDR3 contains 12 residues. The germline gives CDR1 MDHEN, CDR2 SYDVKM.

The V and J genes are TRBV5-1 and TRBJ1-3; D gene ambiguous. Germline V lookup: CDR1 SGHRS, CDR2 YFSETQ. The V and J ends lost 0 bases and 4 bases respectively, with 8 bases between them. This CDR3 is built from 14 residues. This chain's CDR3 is CASSLASQGNTIYF. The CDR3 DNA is TGCGCCAGCAGCTTGGCCTCACAGGGAAACACCATATATTTT.

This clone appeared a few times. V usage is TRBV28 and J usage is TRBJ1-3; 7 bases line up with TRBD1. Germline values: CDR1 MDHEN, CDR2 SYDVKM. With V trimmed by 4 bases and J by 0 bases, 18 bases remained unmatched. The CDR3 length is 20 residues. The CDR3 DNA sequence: TGTGCCAGCAGTTCAATACACCACCGGGACAGAAATCTCTCTGGAAACACCATATATTTT. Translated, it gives CASSSIHHRDRNLSGNTIYF.

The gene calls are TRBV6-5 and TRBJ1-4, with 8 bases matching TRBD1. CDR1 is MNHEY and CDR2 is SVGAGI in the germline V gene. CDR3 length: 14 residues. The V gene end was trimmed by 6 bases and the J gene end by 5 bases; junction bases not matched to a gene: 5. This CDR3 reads CASRQRTGNEKLFF. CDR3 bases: TGTGCCAGCAGGCAAAGGACAGGGAATGAAAAACTGTTTTTT.

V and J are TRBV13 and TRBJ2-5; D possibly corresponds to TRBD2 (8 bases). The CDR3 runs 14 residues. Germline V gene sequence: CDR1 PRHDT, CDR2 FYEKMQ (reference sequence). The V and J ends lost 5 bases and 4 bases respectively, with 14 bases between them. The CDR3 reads CASSREGAGETQYF. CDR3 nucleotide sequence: TGTGCCAGCAGCCGGGAGGGGGCGGGAGAGACCCAGTACTTC.

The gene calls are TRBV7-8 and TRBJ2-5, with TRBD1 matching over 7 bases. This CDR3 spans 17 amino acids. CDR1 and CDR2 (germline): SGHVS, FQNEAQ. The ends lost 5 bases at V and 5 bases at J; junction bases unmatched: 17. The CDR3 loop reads CASSTNPTGPNRETQYF. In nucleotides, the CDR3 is TGTGCCAGCAGCACTAACCCGACAGGGCCCAACCGGGAGACCCAGTACTTC.

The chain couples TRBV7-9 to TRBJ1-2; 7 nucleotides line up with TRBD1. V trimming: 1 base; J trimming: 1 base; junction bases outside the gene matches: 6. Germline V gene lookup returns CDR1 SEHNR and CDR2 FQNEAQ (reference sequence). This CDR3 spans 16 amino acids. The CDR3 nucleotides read TGTGCCAGCAGCTTAGGAGGGGGCTTGGATAACTATGGCTACACCTTC. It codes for CASSLGGGLDNYGYTF.

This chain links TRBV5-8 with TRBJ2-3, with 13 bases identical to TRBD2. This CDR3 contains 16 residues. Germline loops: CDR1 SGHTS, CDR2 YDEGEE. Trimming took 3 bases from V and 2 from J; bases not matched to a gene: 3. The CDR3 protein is CASSSGTSGDTDTQYF. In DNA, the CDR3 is TGTGCCAGCAGCTCGGGGACTAGCGGGGACACAGATACGCAGTATTTT.

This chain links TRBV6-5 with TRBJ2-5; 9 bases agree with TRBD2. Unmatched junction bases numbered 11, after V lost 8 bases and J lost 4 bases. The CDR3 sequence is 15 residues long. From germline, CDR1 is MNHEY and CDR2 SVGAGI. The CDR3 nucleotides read TGTGCCAGCTCCGAAGGGGCGGGGGGGGGAGAGACCCAGTACTTC. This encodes CASSEGAGGGETQYF.

For the CDR3, the DNA is TGCAGCGTCGATCGGGACAACCACCAAGAGACCCAGTACTTC. Translation: CSVDRDNHQETQYF. The rearrangement links TRBV29-1 to TRBJ2-5; D may be TRBD1 (6 bases). The germline V gene has CDR1 SQVTM and CDR2 ANQGSEA. V lost 6 bases, J lost 0 bases, and 14 bases lay in between. CDR3 size: 14 residues.

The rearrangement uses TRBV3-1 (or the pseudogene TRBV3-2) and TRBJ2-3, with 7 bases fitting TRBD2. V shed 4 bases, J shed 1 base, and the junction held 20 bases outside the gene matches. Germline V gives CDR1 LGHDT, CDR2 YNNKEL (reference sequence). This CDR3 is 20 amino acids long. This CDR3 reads CASSPYEADTGGPGTDTQYF. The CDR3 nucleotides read TGTGCCAGCAGCCCTTACGAGGCGGACACGGGGGGACCAGGCACAGATACGCAGTATTTT.

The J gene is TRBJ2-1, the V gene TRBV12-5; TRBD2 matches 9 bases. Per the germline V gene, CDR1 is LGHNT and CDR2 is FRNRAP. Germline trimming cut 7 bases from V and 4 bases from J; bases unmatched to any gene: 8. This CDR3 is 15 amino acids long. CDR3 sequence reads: CASDASGDGYNEQFF. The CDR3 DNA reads TGTGCTAGTGACGCTAGCGGGGATGGTTACAATGAGCAGTTCTTC.

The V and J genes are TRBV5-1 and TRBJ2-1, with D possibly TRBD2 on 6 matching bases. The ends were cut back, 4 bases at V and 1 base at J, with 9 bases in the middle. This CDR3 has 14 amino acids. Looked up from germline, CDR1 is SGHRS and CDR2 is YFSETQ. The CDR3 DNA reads TGCGCCAGCAGCGGGGACTCTTCCTACAATGAGCAGTTCTTC. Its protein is CASSGDSSYNEQFF.

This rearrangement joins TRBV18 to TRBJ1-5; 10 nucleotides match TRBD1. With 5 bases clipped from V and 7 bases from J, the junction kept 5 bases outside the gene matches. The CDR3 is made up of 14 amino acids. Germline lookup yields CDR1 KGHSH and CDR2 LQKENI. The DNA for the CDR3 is TGTGCCAGCTCATCGGACAGGGGGTGGCAGCCCCAGCATTTT. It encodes CASSSDRGWQPQHF.

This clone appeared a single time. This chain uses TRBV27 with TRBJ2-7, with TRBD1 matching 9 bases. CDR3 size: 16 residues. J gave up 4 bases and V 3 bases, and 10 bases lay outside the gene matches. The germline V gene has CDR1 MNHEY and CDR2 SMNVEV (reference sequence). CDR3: CASSFGRPGQGYEQYF. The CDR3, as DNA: TGTGCCAGCAGTTTTGGGAGACCGGGACAGGGTTACGAGCAGTACTTC.

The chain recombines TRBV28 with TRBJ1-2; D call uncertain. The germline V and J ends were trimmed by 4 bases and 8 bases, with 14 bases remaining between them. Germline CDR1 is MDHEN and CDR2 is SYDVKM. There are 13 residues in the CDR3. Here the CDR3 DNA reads TGTGCCAGCAGTTCCGGTCTCACCCAAGGCTACACCTTC. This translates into CASSSGLTQGYTF.

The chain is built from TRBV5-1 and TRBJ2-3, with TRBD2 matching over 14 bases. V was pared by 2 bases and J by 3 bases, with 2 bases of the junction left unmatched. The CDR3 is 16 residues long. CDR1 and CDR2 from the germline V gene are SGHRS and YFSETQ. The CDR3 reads CASSLGTSGSTDTQYF. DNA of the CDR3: TGCGCCAGCAGCTTAGGGACTAGCGGGAGTACAGATACGCAGTATTTT. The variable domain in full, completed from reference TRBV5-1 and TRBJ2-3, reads KAGVTQTPRYLIKTRGQQVTLSCSPISGHRSVSWYQQTPGQGLQFLFEYFSETQRNKGNFPGRFSGRQFSNSRSEMNVSTLELGDSALYLCASSLGTSGSTDTQYFGPGTRLTVL.

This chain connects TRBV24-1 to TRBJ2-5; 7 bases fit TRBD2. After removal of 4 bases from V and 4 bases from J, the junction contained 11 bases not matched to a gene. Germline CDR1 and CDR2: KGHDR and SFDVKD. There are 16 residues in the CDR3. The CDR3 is CATSETNGLDGETQYF. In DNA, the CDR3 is TGTGCCACCAGTGAGACTAACGGACTAGACGGAGAGACCCAGTACTTC.